Here is one TCR beta chain with its context. It lacks a known antigen. Base qualities are not recorded, but no much larger clone differs from it by a single base. Relative to germline, V is 5 bases shorter and J is 1 base shorter, with 20 bases between their ends. The CDR3, from cysteine to phenylalanine, totals 17 residues. The sequence is cut down to CDR3 DNA, 51 bases in frame from base 1. TCR cDNA was made using 5'RACE template switching, a step that added a universal primer site and unique molecular identifiers. cDNA synthesis was primed from both the TCR alpha and TCR beta constant segments. Two PCR steps were used to amplify libraries, with sample barcodes and sequencing adapters being added in the second step. Libraries were sequenced on Illumina HiSeq 2500 (2x100 bp) or NovaSeq (2x150 bp). Processing in the source paper ran as follows. MIGEC handled demultiplexing of reads and collapsing into UMI consensus sequences, while MiXCR performed V(D)J alignment. Vaccine-responding clonotypes were identified with edgeR using replicate PBMC samples, with FDR below 0.01 and a log2 fold change above 5 up to day 15 being required. Bulk clonotypes were assigned CD4 or CD8 identity according to which sequenced CD4 or CD8 repertoire held them at higher abundance. The public reads were quality trimmed at Q25 with fastp and then assembled into clones with MiXCR by TCRdb, keeping productive beta chains. Merged by CDR3 protein, the rows form single entries marked with the most common genes and DNA. It is TCRdb's table, rather than the study itself, that gives the V and J calls and clone size. This sample comprises roughly 310,000 distinct CDR3 sequences, over 8% of them detected only once. Of the sample, about a sixth is held by the ten largest clones.

This record comes from a study of T cells after yellow fever vaccination (dated by TCRdb to the late 2010s). About the study as a whole: The SMART-Seq v4 Ultra Low Input RNA kit was used to prepare libraries from fractions with low cell numbers. Blood samples were taken at several timepoints before and after primary and secondary immunization, and bulk PBMC replicates and cell subsets were isolated. To track T-cell clones before and after primary and booster YFV17D yellow fever vaccination, bulk TCR alpha and beta repertoires were sequenced longitudinally. Two healthy male donors, one aged 18 to 30 and one aged 30 to 40 years, made up the cohort.

Study-wide conclusions, independent of this receptor: The secondary T-cell response was found to be weaker but faster than the primary response, with a peak reached on day 5 rather than on day 15. Most clones expanded after primary vaccination were re-detected after the booster (around 96% of CD4 and about nine tenths of CD8), suggesting broad memory maintenance. A small share of clonotypes was detected in both CD4 and CD8 compartments, with the overlap likely arising from convergent recombination. Because the study included only a couple of donors, the extent to which the findings can be generalized is limited. Computational filtering was needed because FACS-sorted repertoires could contain abundant contaminating clonotypes from the bulk population.

The treatment or condition tag for this specimen amounts to: live attenuated yellow fever vaccine strain. Two biological replicates of bulk PBMCs were collected at each blood-draw timepoint. A standard Ficoll-Paque protocol was used to isolate PBMCs from peripheral blood. TriZol was used to extract RNA from bulk PBMCs, from CD4 and CD8 fractions, and from dextramer-positive and dextramer-negative fractions. The sample was PBMCs, taken on the day of the first yellow fever vaccination. The chain is made from TRBV12-3 or TRBV12-4 and TRBJ1-2; the D gene is perhaps TRBD1, on 5 matching bases. This TCR was sampled from a man in his late teens or twenties who received the YFV17D yellow fever vaccine. The CDR3 corresponds to CASSPPPEGQLNYGYTF. The sequence in DNA is TGTGCCAGCAGTCCCCCGCCGGAGGGGCAACTTAACTATGGCTACACCTTC.